These 12 T cell receptor beta chains came from one sample sequenced in a study of blood T cells in healthy people across ages. Combining a sample-barcoded 5' primer with a J-beta primer mix, a second PCR ran for roughly 7 to 12 cycles. TCRdb re-derived calls from the 5' RACE reads in MiXCR, one entry per CDR3 protein. The sample consists of about 780,000 distinct CDR3 sequences, 46% of them appearing once. Specimen: blood. All receptors come from a man at least 80 years old in good health.

Note on this clonotype: No DNA is shown, since the ends of the CDR3 on it are uncertain; the CDR3 is the one TCRdb lists. The chain uses TRBV6-1 and TRBJ1-1; TRBD1, as called in the table, went unchecked against the DNA. Germline-derived CDR1 and CDR2 are MNHNS and SASEGT. The CDR3 adds up to 18 amino acids, both ends counted. The CDR3: CASSARHREAFFGQGTFF.

This clonotype was counted between two and nine times. V gene TRBV6-2 or TRBV6-3 combines with J gene TRBJ2-1, with TRBD2 matching 9 bases. The germline CDR1 and CDR2 sequences are MNHEY and SVGEGT. CDR3 length: 19 amino acids. V was pared by 6 bases and J by 5 bases, with 20 bases of the junction left unmatched. In nucleotides, the CDR3 is TGTGCCAGCAGCCCCGGGGGGACTAGCCCAAAAAAAATTAACAATGAGCAGTTCTTC. Encoded protein: CASSPGGTSPKKINNEQFF.

The gene calls are TRBV30 and TRBJ2-1; D gene uncertain. Germline values: CDR1 GTSNPN, CDR2 SVGIG (reference sequence). This CDR3 contains 13 residues. V lost 0 bases and J lost 6, with 9 bases in between. CDR3 in amino acids: CAWSVGRFNEQFF. In DNA, the CDR3 is TGTGCCTGGAGTGTGGGTAGATTCAATGAGCAGTTCTTC.

V gene TRBV9 combines with J gene TRBJ2-6, with D uncertain. There are 18 residues in the CDR3. In germline, CDR1 is SGDLS, CDR2 YYNGEE. V was cut by 3 bases and J by 0 bases, with 16 bases left in between. The CDR3: CASSAPTDPSSGANVLTF. The CDR3 bases are TGTGCCAGCAGCGCCCCTACGGATCCCAGCTCTGGGGCCAACGTCCTGACTTTC. The full variable domain, with the rest looked up from reference TRBV9 and TRBJ2-6, is DSGVTQTPKHLITATGQRVTLRCSPRSGDLSVYWYQQSLDQGLQFLIQYYNGEERAKGNILERFSAQQFPDLHSELNLSSLELGDSALYFCASSAPTDPSSGANVLTFGAGSRLTVL.

Details on this clonotype: The junction and the germline gene differ at one end; a read error may be behind it. This chain connects TRBV9 to TRBJ2-1, with 12 bases matching TRBD2. There are 14 residues in the CDR3. The germline V gene encodes CDR1 SGDLS and CDR2 YYNGEE. Here the CDR3 reads CASNGLAGNNGQFF. The CDR3, as DNA: TGTGCCAGCAACGGACTAGCGGGAAACAATGGGCAGTTCTTC.

Regarding this clonotype: A much larger clone sits a single nucleotide away, making a read error possible. The V and J genes are TRBV29-1 and TRBJ2-4, with D possibly being TRBD1 (6 bases). This CDR3 spans 16 amino acids. V gave up 4 bases and J gave up 13 bases, with 29 bases separating them. Germline assignment: CDR1 SQVTM and CDR2 ANQGSEA. The CDR3 bases are TGCAGCGTTGGGAGTTCACAGGGTGGCTCCTACAATGAGCAGTACTTC. Translation: CSVGSSQGGSYNEQYF.

The CDR3 sequence is CASSGQENTGELFF. The CDR3 DNA reads as TGTGCCAGCAGTGGACAGGAGAACACCGGGGAGCTGTTTTTT. The chain joins TRBV6-2 or TRBV6-3 to TRBJ2-2, with 7 bases aligning to TRBD1. Germline V gene lookup returns CDR1 MNHEY and CDR2 SVGEGT. J lost 1 base, V lost 5 bases, and 1 base had no gene match. The CDR3 has 14 residues.

Comments on this clonotype: Being one base from a much bigger clone, this may be a read error. This rearrangement joins TRBV12-3 or TRBV12-4 to TRBJ2-7, with D tentatively TRBD1 (5 bases). TRBJ2-5 explains the end of the DNA better; the J call may be wrong. The CDR3 runs to 14 residues. The chain's CDR3 is CASSVGEPQETQYF. CDR3 sequence (DNA): TGTGCCAGCAGTGTAGGGGAACCTCAAGAGACCCAGTACTTC.

The chain combines TRBV29-1 with TRBJ1-5, with D tentatively TRBD1 (5 bases). The CDR3 contains 13 residues. V lost 4 bases and J 4 bases, leaving 11 bases between the germline ends. Germline V gene sequence: CDR1 SQVTM, CDR2 ANQGSEA. CDR3 in amino acids: CSVVEEGNQPQHF. CDR3 in DNA: TGCAGCGTTGTTGAGGAGGGGAATCAGCCCCAGCATTTT.

The chain couples TRBV27 to TRBJ2-4; 8 bases match TRBD1. The J call may be faulty, since TRBJ2-7 better matches the DNA end. The CDR3 runs to 13 residues. The germline gives CDR1 MNHEY, CDR2 SMNVEV (reference sequence). The CDR3 sequence: CASGWTGLYEQYF. CDR3 bases: TGTGCCAGCGGGTGGACAGGGCTCTACGAGCAGTACTTC.

The gene calls are TRBV5-1 and TRBJ2-1, with TRBD2 matching over 11 bases. Germline CDR1 SGHRS, CDR2 YFSETQ. The CDR3 extends over 16 amino acids. With 3 bases clipped from V and 3 bases from J, the junction kept 5 bases outside the gene matches. CDR3 coding DNA: TGCGCCAGCAGCTCGAGGGGACTAGCGGACTACAATGAGCAGTTCTTC. Residues: CASSSRGLADYNEQFF.

This clonotype was seen a single time. The chain carries TRBV21-1 and TRBJ2-4; the D call TRBD1 from the table was never checked on the DNA. Gene TRBJ2-7 matches the end of the DNA better, so the J call may be wrong. TRBV21-1 constitutes a pseudogene. The CDR3 is 15 residues long. The CDR3, as DNA: TGTGCCAGCAGCAACCGACAGGAATTATCCTACGAGCAGTACTTC. Its protein is CASSNRQELSYEQYF.